This T cell receptor beta chain was identified in a study of post-analysis software for immune sequencing data. This CDR3 contains 14 residues. CDR1 MGHRA and CDR2 YSYEKL come from the germline V gene. The V and J ends lost 4 bases and 4 bases respectively, with 11 bases between them. Unique molecular identifiers featured in each of the TCR beta cDNA libraries. Using its own MiXCR run on the PCR reads, TCRdb lists one record per CDR3 protein. The table records about 160,000 distinct CDR3 sequences, 35% to 40% of them present only once. The rearrangement links TRBV4-1 to TRBJ2-1; D gene ambiguous. The sequenced sample was blood, obtained after autologous hematopoietic stem cell transplantation. The sequence was collected from a girl aged 10 to 17 with multiple sclerosis. The CDR3 DNA follows: TGCGCCAGCAGCCCGCCTAACGATTACAATGAGCAGTTCTTC. It is translated as CASSPPNDYNEQFF.